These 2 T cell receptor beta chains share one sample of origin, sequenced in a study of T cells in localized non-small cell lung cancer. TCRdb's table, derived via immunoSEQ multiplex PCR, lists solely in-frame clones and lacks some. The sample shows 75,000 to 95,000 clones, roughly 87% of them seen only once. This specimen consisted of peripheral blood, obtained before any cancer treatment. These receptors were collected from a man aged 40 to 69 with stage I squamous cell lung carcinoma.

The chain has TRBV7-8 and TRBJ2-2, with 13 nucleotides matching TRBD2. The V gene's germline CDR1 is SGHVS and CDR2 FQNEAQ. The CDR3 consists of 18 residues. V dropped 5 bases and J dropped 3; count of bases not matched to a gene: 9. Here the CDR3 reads CASSPELAGGPYTGELFF. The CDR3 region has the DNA TGTGCCAGCAGCCCCGAACTAGCGGGGGGGCCTTACACCGGGGAGCTGTTTTTT.

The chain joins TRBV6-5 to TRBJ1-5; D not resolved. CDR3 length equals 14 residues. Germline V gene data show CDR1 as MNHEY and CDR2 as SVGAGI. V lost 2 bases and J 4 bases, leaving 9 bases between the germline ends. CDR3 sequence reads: CASSYTGVNQPQHF. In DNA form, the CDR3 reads TGTGCCAGCAGTTACACGGGAGTTAATCAGCCCCAGCATTTT.